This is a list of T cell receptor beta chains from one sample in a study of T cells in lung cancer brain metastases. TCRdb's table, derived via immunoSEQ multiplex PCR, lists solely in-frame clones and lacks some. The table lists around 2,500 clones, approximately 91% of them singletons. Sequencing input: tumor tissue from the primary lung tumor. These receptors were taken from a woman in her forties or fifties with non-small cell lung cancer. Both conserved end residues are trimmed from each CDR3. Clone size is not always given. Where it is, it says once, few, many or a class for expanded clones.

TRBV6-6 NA ASRTDKIYEQY
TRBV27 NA ASSFTWRESEQY
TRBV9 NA ASTLEASRYNEQF
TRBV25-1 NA ASSGDRGRSSYEQY
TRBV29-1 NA SVWDSPYGYT
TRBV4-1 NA ASSQDRGTGGASGYT
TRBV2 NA ASTQTGRARYGYT
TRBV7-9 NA ASSFEGWSTNEKLF
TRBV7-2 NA ASSLLRSDSNQPQH
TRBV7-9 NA ASSSDHGTTQYQETQY
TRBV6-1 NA ASSELAGADTQY
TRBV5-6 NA ASSLVSSGNTIY
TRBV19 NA ASSSRTRGPLH
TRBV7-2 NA ASSLKQIPYEQY
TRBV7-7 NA ASSPGLAVEETQY
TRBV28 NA ASSLETGTPYGYT
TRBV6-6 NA ASSFANTGELF
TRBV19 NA ASSMVAAVAGNTIY
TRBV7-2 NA ASSPTRGYEQF
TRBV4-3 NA ASSQEIGARGNTIY
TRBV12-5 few ASGPSSDTEAF
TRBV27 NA ASSHPGTLQGNEQF
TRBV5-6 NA ASSLYPVHGYT
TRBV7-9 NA ASSLGGLTYEQY
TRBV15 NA ATSSSGRGPY
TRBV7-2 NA ASSPSLNTEAF
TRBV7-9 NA ASSLLGRSAADTQY
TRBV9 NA ASNGGSTDTQY
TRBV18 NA ASSPNRENEQF